The clone carrying this T cell receptor beta chain was seen once. Its specificity is not known. The sample originates from a study of T cell responses to AZD1222 COVID-19 vaccine. General study results and limits: Among spike-specific TCRs, nearly half reportedly target unmutated variant regions.

Trimming took 1 base from V and 0 from J, leaving 10 bases between them. The germline gives CDR1 GTSNPN, CDR2 SVGIG (reference sequence). The CDR3 covers 15 residues. TCRdb's copy holds only in-frame clones and misses some; the assay was immunoSEQ multiplex PCR. Among 150,000 or so clones listed, approximately 90% were seen once. Sample: peripheral blood, taken on day 0 of AZD1222 vaccination. This chain connects TRBV30 to TRBJ2-4, with D unresolved. The origin of this receptor is an adult in good health. CDR3 nucleotides: TGTGCCTGGAGTGGAGGTTGGGGAGCCAAAAACATTCAGTACTTC. As protein: CAWSGGWGAKNIQYF.